The T cell receptor beta chain under discussion was sequenced for a study of T cell responses to AZD1222 COVID-19 vaccine. Findings and caveats of the study: Unmutated variant regions reportedly attract nearly half of all spike-specific TCRs. Sampling that yielded the repertoires occurred only after the peak T cell response. Possibly, clonal diversity was underestimated; donors were largely white British and included more females. The number of AZD1222 recipients seropositive at baseline was only five to seven.

This clone has more than one count but fewer than ten. What it binds is not known. The assay was immunoSEQ multiplex PCR, and TCRdb's table has in-frame clones only and misses some. The sample has 80,000 to 95,000 clones, just under 90% seen once. CDR3 length equals 11 residues. From germline, CDR1 is GTSNPN and CDR2 SVGIG (reference sequence). V lost 8 bases to trimming and J lost 4 bases, with 11 bases between them. Source: peripheral blood, taken on day 0 of AZD1222 vaccination. This chain connects TRBV30 to TRBJ1-1; D call uncertain. The sequence was collected from an adult in good health. Written as DNA, the CDR3 is TGTGCCCGATGGGCGGCCACTGAAGCTTTCTTT. Translation: CARWAATEAFF.